The 3 T cell receptor beta chains given below trace back to one sample, sequenced in a study of shared clonotypes between healthy human individuals. Measured with immunoSEQ multiplex PCR; TCRdb has only the in-frame clones, and not every one. The sample has around 120,000 clones, just over 65% seen once. The specimen sequenced was memory CD8+ T cells sorted from blood. Sample subset: CD45RO+ cells pooled with CCR7-negative TemRA cells. All receptors derive from a woman in her twenties or thirties in good health.

This clone was picked up many times. The chain links TRBV6-1 to TRBJ1-3, with no clear D. The CDR3 covers 16 residues. Germline assignment: CDR1 MNHNS and CDR2 SASEGT. V shed 1 base and J shed 4 bases, with 14 bases lying between them. Written as DNA, the CDR3 is TGTGCCAGCAGTGAAGGAATAGAGGTGGCAGGAAACACCATATATTTT. Its translation is CASSEGIEVAGNTIYF.

The CDR3 coding sequence is TGTGCCAGCAGTCTCTACAGGGGACGAGATCAGCCCCAGCATTTT. Translating gives CASSLYRGRDQPQHF. The chain employs TRBV28 and TRBJ1-5, with 7 nucleotides matching TRBD1. The CDR3 loop spans 15 amino acids. V shed 5 bases and J 5 bases; nucleotides not matched to a gene: 9. In germline, CDR1 is MDHEN, CDR2 SYDVKM.

The CDR3 coding sequence is TGTGCCAGCAGTGACCTCCTGGCGGTCGGCGGGAGTTGCAATGAGCAGTTCTTC. This codes for CASSDLLAVGGSCNEQFF. The chain uses TRBV6-4 and TRBJ2-1; TRBD2 matches at 7 bases. With V trimmed by 2 bases and J by 6 bases, 16 bases remained unmatched. CDR1 MRHNA and CDR2 SNTAGT come from the germline V gene. The CDR3 is 18 residues long.